This T cell receptor beta chain was obtained from a study of cytomegalovirus exposure and HLA in healthy donors. Study in general: Earlier findings included roughly 120 million unique TCR beta sequences obtained from around 180 million T cells.

This clone was observed a few times. Its antigen is not known. Other DNA sequences in this sample translate to the same CDR3. Primers for the PCR totalled 60 Vbeta and 13 Jbeta. Profiled with immunoSEQ multiplex PCR; TCRdb holds only in-frame clones, not every one. The sample records just over 70,000 clones, roughly 81% being singletons. Study-level findings and limits: HLA-A and HLA-B allele assignments for most subjects were reportedly predicted accurately using TCR beta sequences.

The CDR3 is 14 residues long. CDR1 and CDR2 (germline): SGHNT, YENEEA. Trimming shortened V by 3 bases and J by 0 bases, and 9 bases separated the two germline ends. Sequences were obtained from PBMCs. The gene calls are TRBV11-3 and TRBJ2-7, with a weak D call TRBD2 (6 bases). The TCR originated in a human donor in good health. The CDR3 loop is CASSLGLSSYEQYF. DNA of the CDR3: TGTGCCAGCAGCTTGGGACTGAGCTCCTACGAGCAGTACTTC.